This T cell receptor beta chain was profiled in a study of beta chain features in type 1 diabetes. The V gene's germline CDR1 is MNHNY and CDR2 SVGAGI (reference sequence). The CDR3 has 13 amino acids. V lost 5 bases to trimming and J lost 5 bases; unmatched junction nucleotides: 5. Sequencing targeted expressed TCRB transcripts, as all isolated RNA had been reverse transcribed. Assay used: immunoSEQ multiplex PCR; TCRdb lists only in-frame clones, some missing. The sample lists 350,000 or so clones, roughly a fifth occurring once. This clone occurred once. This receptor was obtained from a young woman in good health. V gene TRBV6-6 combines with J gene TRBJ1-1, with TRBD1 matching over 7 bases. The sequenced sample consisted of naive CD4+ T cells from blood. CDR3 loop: CASSQDRDTEAFF. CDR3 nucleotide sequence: TGTGCCAGCAGTCAAGACAGGGATACTGAAGCTTTCTTT.